Following are 22 T cell receptor beta chains from one sample sequenced in a study of cytomegalovirus exposure and HLA in healthy donors. Use of 60 Vbeta and 13 Jbeta primers characterized the PCR. This table comes from immunoSEQ multiplex PCR, and its TCRdb copy is limited to in-frame clones, with some not included. The sample spans about 88,000 clones; the ten largest clones claim 5% to 6.5%. Sequencing was performed on PBMCs. These receptors originate from a girl aged 10-17 years in good health and CMV-seropositive.

The rearrangement joins TRBV5-5 to TRBJ2-1; D perhaps matches TRBD1 (7 bases). Trimming cost V 3 bases and J 12 bases, with 13 bases left between them. Germline V gene sequence: CDR1 SGHKS, CDR2 YYEKEE (reference sequence). The CDR3 is made up of 12 amino acids. The CDR3 DNA reads as TGTGCCAGCAGCTGGGAGGACAGGAGGCAGTTCTTC. Translation: CASSWEDRRQFF.

This sequence joins TRBV7-9 and TRBJ2-1; D may be TRBD2 (5 bases). Trimming left V 5 bases short and J 8 bases short, with 10 bases between. CDR1 SEHNR and CDR2 FQNEAQ come from the germline V gene (reference sequence). There are 12 residues in the CDR3. The CDR3 sequence is CASSTGVDEQFF. CDR3 DNA sequence: TGTGCCAGCAGCACCGGGGTCGATGAGCAGTTCTTC.

The chain carries TRBV19 and TRBJ2-7, with 11 bases aligning to TRBD2. The CDR3 has 15 residues. J gave up 2 bases and V 3 bases, and 3 bases lay outside the gene matches. CDR1 LNHDA and CDR2 SQIVND come from the germline V gene (reference sequence). The CDR3 DNA follows: TGTGCCAGTAGTATGGTACTAGCGGGGGCCTACGAGCAGTACTTC. Amino acid sequence: CASSMVLAGAYEQYF.

The gene calls are TRBV7-9 and TRBJ1-5; tentative D call: TRBD1 (5 bases). CDR1 is SEHNR and CDR2 is FQNEAQ in the germline V gene (reference sequence). V lost 3 bases and J 4 bases, leaving 13 bases between the germline ends. The CDR3 length is 15 residues. CDR3 DNA sequence: TGTGCCAGCAGCTTCCCCGGGACTGGGAATCAGCCCCAGCATTTT. Protein product: CASSFPGTGNQPQHF.

The chain couples TRBV4-3 to TRBJ1-2; D is ambiguous. The germline V gene has CDR1 LGHNA and CDR2 YSLEER. The CDR3 runs to 15 residues. The V end lost 6 bases, the J end lost 8 bases, and 22 bases lay between the germline ends. CDR3 DNA sequence: TGCGCCAGCAGACCGGGAGCAGGTGGGAGGAAGGGCTACACCTTC. This encodes CASRPGAGGRKGYTF.

The genes are TRBV6-5 and TRBJ2-2, with D perhaps matching TRBD1 (5 bases). CDR1 and CDR2 (germline): MNHEY, SVGAGI. The CDR3 is 15 residues long. Trimming took off 6 bases at V and 0 bases at J, with 11 bases between the two ends. The CDR3 DNA is TGTGCCAGCAGGTCCCGACAGTCGAACACCGGGGAGCTGTTTTTT. This gives the protein CASRSRQSNTGELFF.

This chain uses TRBV4-2 with TRBJ1-5; no clear D gene. Germline CDR1 reads LGHNA; CDR2 reads YNFKEQ. The CDR3 runs 16 residues. V was clipped by 4 bases and J by 5 bases, with 18 bases between them. The CDR3 reads CASSPLDGRRDQPQHF. DNA for the CDR3: TGTGCCAGCAGCCCCCTTGATGGGAGGAGGGATCAGCCCCAGCATTTT.

The chain joins TRBV6-5 to TRBJ2-1; TRBD2 aligns across 8 bases. Trimming at V came to 9 bases and at J to 7 bases, leaving 8 bases not matched to a gene. The CDR3 length is 13 residues. The germline gives CDR1 MNHEY, CDR2 SVGAGI. The CDR3 loop is CASSSGGENEQFF. The CDR3 DNA reads TGTGCCAGTTCGTCGGGGGGGGAAAATGAGCAGTTCTTC.

J is TRBJ1-6 and V is TRBV9; possible D gene TRBD1, 6 bases. V shed 1 base and J shed 5 bases, with 10 bases lying between them. The CDR3 has 15 residues. Germline assignment: CDR1 SGDLS and CDR2 YYNGEE. CDR3 region: CASSVQGTNNSPLHF. The CDR3 coding sequence is TGTGCCAGCAGCGTACAGGGGACTAATAATTCACCCCTCCACTTT.

For this clone: The sample contains more than one DNA sequence encoding this CDR3. The chain uses TRBV6-1 and TRBJ1-1, with D perhaps TRBD1 (5 bases). This CDR3 has 15 amino acids. CDR1 is MNHNS and CDR2 is SASEGT in the germline V gene. With 2 bases removed from V and 3 bases from J, the gap between germline ends came to 13 bases. The CDR3 sequence is CASSEPGRGDTEAFF. The CDR3 nucleotides read TGTGCCAGCAGTGAACCGGGACGGGGGGACACTGAAGCTTTCTTT.

This rearrangement joins TRBV6-5 to TRBJ2-7; TRBD2 matches 8 bases. Trimming took 4 bases from V and 3 from J; bases not matched to a gene: 8. The CDR3 covers 15 residues. The germline V gene encodes CDR1 MNHEY and CDR2 SVGAGI. The CDR3 region is CASSLRGGSVYEQYF. DNA of the CDR3: TGTGCCAGCAGTTTACGGGGGGGCTCCGTCTACGAGCAGTACTTC.

The chain links TRBV6-1 to TRBJ1-1; D is uncertain. The germline V gene has CDR1 MNHNS and CDR2 SASEGT. V was shortened by 6 bases and J by 7 bases, with 9 bases between the two germline ends. The CDR3 runs to 11 residues. The CDR3 sequence: CASREQIEAFF. The CDR3 DNA sequence: TGTGCCAGCAGGGAACAGATTGAAGCTTTCTTT.

J is TRBJ1-5 and V is TRBV19; D perhaps matches TRBD1 (5 bases). The V gene lost 5 bases and the J gene lost 3 bases, with 11 bases spanning the gap. The CDR3 runs to 14 residues. CDR1 and CDR2 (germline): LNHDA, SQIVND (reference sequence). CDR3: CASSHQGFNQPQHF. The CDR3 DNA sequence: TGTGCCAGTAGTCACCAGGGATTCAATCAGCCCCAGCATTTT. The whole variable domain, remainder taken from reference TRBV19 and TRBJ1-5, is DGGITQSPKYLFRKEGQNVTLSCEQNLNHDAMYWYRQDPGQGLRLIYYSQIVNDFQKGDIAEGYSVSREKKESFPLTVTSAQKNPTAFYLCASSHQGFNQPQHFGDGTRLSIL.

The rearrangement links TRBV2 to TRBJ1-2, with D unresolved. The CDR3 length is 14 residues. Trimming pared 3 bases from V and 5 bases from J, leaving 13 bases between. The germline CDR1 and CDR2 sequences are SNHLY and FYNNEI. The CDR3 DNA reads as TGTGCCAGCAGTGACGAGACAACGTGGTATGGCTACACCTTC. It translates to CASSDETTWYGYTF.

The V gene is TRBV19, the J gene TRBJ2-1; TRBD2 matches at 8 bases. This CDR3 region has 17 residues. Germline CDR1 and CDR2: LNHDA and SQIVND (reference sequence). V trimming: 1 base; J trimming: 5 bases; junction bases outside the gene matches: 10. The CDR3 nucleotides are TGTGCCAGTAGTATAGCTCCGGCGGGGGGTTATGACAATGAGCAGTTCTTC. It is translated as CASSIAPAGGYDNEQFF.

The chain employs TRBV2 and TRBJ1-5, with TRBD1 matching 8 bases. The CDR3 has 15 residues. Germline V gene data show CDR1 as SNHLY and CDR2 as FYNNEI. V was pared by 6 bases and J by 3 bases, with 7 bases of the junction left unmatched. The CDR3 protein is CASSSTGVTNQPQHF. CDR3 bases: TGTGCCAGCAGCTCGACAGGGGTAACCAATCAGCCCCAGCATTTT.

The V gene is TRBV7-9, the J gene TRBJ1-1; D unresolved. The CDR3 extends over 16 amino acids. Looked up from germline, CDR1 is SEHNR and CDR2 is FQNEAQ (reference sequence). Trimming took 5 bases from V and 4 from J, leaving 20 bases between them. The DNA of the CDR3 is TGTGCCAGCAGCCCGCGACTTTTGGGTAGCGGCACTGAAGCTTTCTTT. It is translated as CASSPRLLGSGTEAFF. The full variable domain, its missing parts supplied by reference TRBV7-9 and TRBJ1-1, is DTGVSQNPRHKITKRGQNVTFRCDPISEHNRLYWYRQTLGQGPEFLTYFQNEAQLEKSRLLSDRFSAERPKGSFSTLEIQRTEQGDSAMYLCASSPRLLGSGTEAFFGQGTRLTVV.

This chain connects TRBV14 to TRBJ1-1; D remains ambiguous. The V gene's germline CDR1 is SGHDN and CDR2 FVKESK. The CDR3 is 13 amino acids. The V end was cut by 6 bases, the J end by 6 bases, with 14 bases between. This chain's CDR3 is CASSPQTVSEAFF. As DNA, the CDR3 is TGTGCCAGCAGTCCGCAGACTGTGTCTGAAGCTTTCTTT.

V gene TRBV4-2 combines with J gene TRBJ1-4; D is perhaps TRBD1 (5 bases). The ends were cut back, 2 bases at V and 4 bases at J, with 17 bases in the middle. Germline V CDR1 and CDR2: LGHNA, YNFKEQ. This CDR3 comprises 17 residues. The chain's CDR3 is CASSQPRGGEGNEKLFF. As DNA, the CDR3 is TGTGCCAGCAGCCAACCCCGCGGAGGGGAGGGTAATGAAAAACTGTTTTTT.

V gene TRBV4-1 combines with J gene TRBJ1-6; D not resolved. CDR1 is MGHRA, CDR2 YSYEKL, per germline. Trimming pared 0 bases from V and 5 bases from J, leaving 20 bases between. The CDR3 length is 19 residues. The CDR3 nucleotides read TGCGCCAGCAGCCAAGATGCCCCGACCCCCAGGTTCAATAATTCACCCCTCCACTTT. This gives the protein CASSQDAPTPRFNNSPLHF.

The J gene is TRBJ1-5, the V gene TRBV19, with D possibly being TRBD1 (5 bases). There are 18 residues in the CDR3. CDR1 LNHDA and CDR2 SQIVND come from the germline V gene (reference sequence). Between the trimmed V and J ends, which lost 3 bases and 2 bases, there was a span of 20 bases. CDR3 nucleotides: TGTGCCAGTAGTATCGTTCCAGGGAGGGACGGTGGCAATCAGCCCCAGCATTTT. It yields the protein CASSIVPGRDGGNQPQHF. The full variable domain, rest sourced from reference TRBV19 and TRBJ1-5, is DGGITQSPKYLFRKEGQNVTLSCEQNLNHDAMYWYRQDPGQGLRLIYYSQIVNDFQKGDIAEGYSVSREKKESFPLTVTSAQKNPTAFYLCASSIVPGRDGGNQPQHFGDGTRLSIL.

The chain combines TRBV9 with TRBJ2-6; 8 bases line up with TRBD2. Trimming at V came to 6 bases and at J to 0 bases, leaving 11 bases not matched to a gene. Per the germline V gene, CDR1 is SGDLS and CDR2 is YYNGEE. CDR3 length equals 18 residues. The CDR3 sequence is CASNGGLVTDSGANVLTF. In nucleotides, the CDR3 is TGTGCCAGCAACGGGGGACTAGTGACCGACTCTGGGGCCAACGTCCTGACTTTC.